The TCR beta chain under discussion was sequenced for a study of blood T cell repertoires in COVID-19. About the study: Spain, Italy and the United States supplied samples that represented acute and convalescent COVID-19. In each case, the material was cDNA or gDNA derived from T cells, B-cell-depleted T cells, or PBMCs.

This table comes from immunoSEQ multiplex PCR, and its TCRdb copy is limited to in-frame clones, with some not included. This table holds 100,000 to 150,000 clones, 71% found once. Per germline, CDR1 SGHTS and CDR2 YDEGEE. Trimming stripped 4 bases from V and 0 bases from J, with 13 bases between. The CDR3 loop spans 15 amino acids. The clonotype originates from a human donor with acute or convalescent COVID-19. The donor label of this sample is uncertain. Sequenced input: peripheral blood. The chain carries TRBV5-8 and TRBJ1-1; tentative D call: TRBD1 (5 bases). CDR3: CASSRRGGVNTEAFF. CDR3 bases: TGTGCCAGCAGCCGCCGCGGAGGGGTGAACACTGAAGCTTTCTTT. Together with reference TRBV5-8 and TRBJ1-1, the CDR3 gives the full variable domain: EAGVTQSPTHLIKTRGQQATLRCSPISGHTSVYWYQQALGLGLQFLLWYDEGEERNRGNFPPRFSGRQFPNYSSELNVNALELEDSALYLCASSRRGGVNTEAFFGQGTRLTVV.